Below are 29 T cell receptor beta chains sequenced from a single sample in a study of blood T cell repertoires in COVID-19. Using immunoSEQ multiplex PCR, the repertoire was profiled, and TCRdb retains in-frame clones only, with some absent. This table holds 250,000 to 350,000 clones, more than 70% found once. The source material was peripheral blood. These receptor sequences come from a woman aged 45-59 years who had recovered from COVID-19.

This chain joins TRBV20-1 and TRBJ2-3; D is uncertain. Trimming left V 6 bases short and J 4 bases short, with 8 bases between. Germline V gene lookup returns CDR1 DFQATT and CDR2 SNEGSKA (reference sequence). This CDR3 has 11 amino acids. CDR3 DNA: TGCAGTGCCTTATACTCAGATACGCAGTATTTT. Its translation is CSALYSDTQYF.

The V gene is TRBV3-1 (or the pseudogene TRBV3-2), the J gene TRBJ2-7, with a possible D match to TRBD1 (6 bases). Trimming pared 2 bases from V and 2 bases from J, leaving 19 bases between. The CDR3 loop spans 17 amino acids. Germline V gene lookup returns CDR1 LGHDT and CDR2 YNNKEL (reference sequence). This chain's CDR3 is CASSQWGPGTGTYEQYF. For the CDR3, the DNA is TGTGCCAGCAGCCAATGGGGGCCCGGGACGGGTACCTACGAGCAGTACTTC.

This sequence joins TRBV9 and TRBJ1-1; 7 nucleotides agree with TRBD1. The CDR3 covers 14 residues. CDR1 is SGDLS, CDR2 YYNGEE, per germline. Trimming cost V 3 bases and J 7 bases; bases outside gene matches: 9. As DNA, the CDR3 is TGTGCCAGCAGCGCCCCGGAGGGGGCAAATGAAGCTTTCTTT. It encodes CASSAPEGANEAFF.

The chain employs TRBV7-2 and TRBJ2-2, with D unclear. The CDR3 is 15 amino acids. Trimming left V 1 base short and J 1 base short, with 7 bases between. Germline loops: CDR1 SGHTA, CDR2 FQGNSA. The CDR3 region has the DNA TGTGCCAGCAGCTTAGTCGCCGGGAACACCGGGGAGCTGTTTTTT. Protein: CASSLVAGNTGELFF.

This clone occurred once. This sequence joins TRBV5-1 and TRBJ2-7; TRBD1 matches at 7 bases. The germline V gene encodes CDR1 SGHRS and CDR2 YFSETQ. The junction had 4 bases not matched to a gene; V was cut back by 4 bases and J by 3 bases. The CDR3 length is 13 residues. The chain's CDR3 is CASSLTGSYEQYF. In nucleotides, the CDR3 is TGCGCCAGCAGCCTGACAGGGAGCTACGAGCAGTACTTC. The complete variable domain, with remaining parts taken from reference TRBV5-1 and TRBJ2-7, reads KAGVTQTPRYLIKTRGQQVTLSCSPISGHRSVSWYQQTPGQGLQFLFEYFSETQRNKGNFPGRFSGRQFSNSRSEMNVSTLELGDSALYLCASSLTGSYEQYFGPGTRLTVT.

The chain combines TRBV24-1 with TRBJ2-2; D unresolved. The V gene's germline CDR1 is KGHDR and CDR2 SFDVKD. This CDR3 region has 14 residues. V shed 6 bases and J shed 0 bases, with 7 bases lying between them. The CDR3 coding sequence is TGTGCCACCAGTACCTATTCGAACACCGGGGAGCTGTTTTTT. Translating it yields CATSTYSNTGELFF.

The rearrangement links TRBV4-2 to TRBJ1-2; D might be TRBD1 (6 bases). The V and J ends lost 2 bases and 0 bases respectively, with 10 bases between them. Germline V CDR1 and CDR2: LGHNA, YNFKEQ. CDR3 length equals 15 residues. CDR3 in amino acids: CASSQLQGPNYGYTF. Written as DNA, the CDR3 is TGTGCCAGCAGCCAATTACAGGGTCCTAACTATGGCTACACCTTC.

The chain links TRBV18 to TRBJ2-5; possible D gene TRBD2, 6 bases. This CDR3 spans 15 amino acids. Trimming cost V 0 bases and J 1 base, with 9 bases left between them. Germline CDR1 and CDR2: KGHSH and LQKENI. CDR3 coding DNA: TGTGCCAGCTCACCACCCCGGGGAGGCCAAGAGACCCAGTACTTC. Translation gives CASSPPRGGQETQYF.

The gene calls are TRBV7-7 and TRBJ2-1; TRBD2 aligns across 12 bases. With V trimmed by 2 bases and J by 7 bases, 3 bases remained unmatched. CDR1 and CDR2 (germline): SSHAT, FNYEAQ (reference sequence). This CDR3 has 15 amino acids. The CDR3 nucleotides are TGTGCCAGCAGCTTACTAGCGGGGGGGGGAAATGAGCAGTTCTTC. It translates to CASSLLAGGGNEQFF.

This rearrangement joins TRBV10-2 to TRBJ1-4, with D unresolved. The CDR3 is made up of 12 amino acids. Trimming left V 10 bases short and J 7 bases short, with 13 bases between. CDR1 and CDR2 from the germline V gene are WSHSY and SAAADI. CDR3 protein: CATALSVEKLFF. Here the CDR3 DNA reads TGCGCCACCGCACTCTCTGTTGAAAAACTGTTTTTT.

J is TRBJ1-4 and V is TRBV7-9; 7 nucleotides line up with TRBD1. CDR1 and CDR2 from the germline V gene are SEHNR and FQNEAQ (reference sequence). With V trimmed by 5 bases and J by 6 bases, 9 bases remained unmatched. The CDR3 is 15 amino acids. The CDR3 protein is CASSVRQGRDEKLFF. The CDR3 DNA sequence: TGTGCCAGCAGCGTAAGACAGGGTCGGGATGAAAAACTGTTTTTT.

This clone was seen a single time. V gene TRBV28 combines with J gene TRBJ2-1, with 14 bases lining up with TRBD2. V lost 6 bases, J lost 7 bases, and 5 bases stayed unmatched. Germline V CDR1 and CDR2: MDHEN, SYDVKM. The CDR3 covers 15 residues. The CDR3 bases are TGTGCCAGCAGACCGGGACTAGCGGGAGCTAATGAGCAGTTCTTC. It codes for CASRPGLAGANEQFF. The full variable domain, in which reference TRBV28 and TRBJ2-1 provide the parts outside the CDR3, is DVKVTQSSRYLVKRTGEKVFLECVQDMDHENMFWYRQDPGLGLRLIYFSYDVKMKEKGDIPEGYSVSREKKERFSLILESASTNQTSMYLCASRPGLAGANEQFFGPGTRLTVL.

This chain joins TRBV10-3 and TRBJ2-2; D is undetermined. Germline CDR1 is ENHRY and CDR2 is SYGVKD. There are 13 residues in the CDR3. V lost 6 bases to trimming and J lost 5 bases, with 10 bases between them. Written as DNA, the CDR3 is TGTGCCATCAGATCGGGTGAAACCGGGGAGCTGTTTTTT. It specifies CAIRSGETGELFF.

The V call is TRBV7-2, the J call TRBJ1-4; 9 positions agree with TRBD1. V lost 5 bases and J lost 6; bases outside the gene matches: 7. CDR3 length equals 15 residues. CDR1 SGHTA and CDR2 FQGNSA come from the germline V gene. The CDR3 loop is CASSTSGQGYEKLFF. CDR3 DNA: TGTGCCAGCAGCACTTCGGGACAGGGATATGAAAAACTGTTTTTT.

This chain joins TRBV5-4 and TRBJ2-1; D is possibly TRBD2 (5 bases). Trimming shortened V by 4 bases and J by 7 bases, and 15 bases separated the two germline ends. The CDR3 consists of 14 residues. The germline CDR1 and CDR2 sequences are SGHNT and YYREEE (reference sequence). CDR3 bases: TGTGCCAGCAGCCTACGCACTAGTGCTAATGAGCAGTTCTTC. The encoded protein is CASSLRTSANEQFF.

This chain joins TRBV3-1 (or the pseudogene TRBV3-2) and TRBJ1-1, with 8 nucleotides matching TRBD1. From germline, CDR1 is LGHDT and CDR2 YNNKEL (reference sequence). The CDR3 runs to 16 residues. J gave up 4 bases and V 4 bases, and 11 bases lay outside the gene matches. CDR3 DNA sequence: TGTGCCAGCAGCCCCACCCCGGACAGGGTACGCACTGAAGCTTTCTTT. It encodes CASSPTPDRVRTEAFF.

CDR3: CASSAGSGYGYTF. In nucleotides, the CDR3 is TGTGCCAGCAGCGCCGGGTCTGGCTATGGCTACACCTTC. The chain combines TRBV6-5 with TRBJ1-2, with D unclear. V lost 6 bases to trimming and J lost 4 bases, with 12 bases between them. CDR3 size: 13 residues. Germline V gene data show CDR1 as MNHEY and CDR2 as SVGAGI.

The V call is TRBV3-1 (or the pseudogene TRBV3-2), the J call TRBJ1-2, with a weak D call TRBD1 (5 bases). V shed 1 base and J shed 6 bases, with 12 bases lying between them. The germline V gene encodes CDR1 LGHDT and CDR2 YNNKEL (reference sequence). The CDR3 contains 14 residues. This chain's CDR3 is CASSQGPGRDGYTF. The CDR3 DNA sequence: TGTGCCAGCAGCCAAGGTCCAGGGAGGGATGGCTACACCTTC.

This CDR3 reads CASSLGQGADEQFF. CDR3 DNA: TGCGCCAGCAGCTTGGGGCAGGGGGCCGATGAGCAGTTCTTC. The chain uses TRBV5-1 and TRBJ2-1, with TRBD1 matching over 8 bases. The CDR3 covers 14 residues. V dropped 0 bases and J dropped 8; count of bases not matched to a gene: 4. Germline V gene lookup returns CDR1 SGHRS and CDR2 YFSETQ. The full variable domain, with the rest looked up from reference TRBV5-1 and TRBJ2-1, is KAGVTQTPRYLIKTRGQQVTLSCSPISGHRSVSWYQQTPGQGLQFLFEYFSETQRNKGNFPGRFSGRQFSNSRSEMNVSTLELGDSALYLCASSLGQGADEQFFGPGTRLTVL.

The chain combines TRBV21-1 with TRBJ2-7; the DNA was not used to check the table's D call, TRBD2. TRBV21-1 is tagged as a pseudogene. This CDR3 has 24 amino acids. CDR3 amino acids: CASSKGATTLTGLAPRLPAYEQYF. The DNA of the CDR3 is TGTGCCAGCAGCAAAGGCGCTACCACACTAACGGGACTAGCCCCCCGTCTCCCCGCCTACGAGCAGTACTTC.

The chain joins TRBV9 to TRBJ2-2; no clear D gene. Germline CDR1 SGDLS, CDR2 YYNGEE. V was cut by 4 bases and J by 9 bases, with 16 bases left in between. The CDR3 spans 14 residues. The CDR3 bases are TGTGCCAGCAGCCCCTCATCCCGGTCCCGGGAGCTGTTTTTT. Its protein product is CASSPSSRSRELFF.

The chain has TRBV6-1 and TRBJ2-3, with D uncertain. CDR1 and CDR2 (germline): MNHNS, SASEGT. V lost 5 bases, J lost 2 bases, and 14 bases lay in between. CDR3 length: 15 amino acids. The DNA of the CDR3 is TGTGCCAGCAGTTCCTACCAAACCAACACAGATACGCAGTATTTT. This gives the protein CASSSYQTNTDTQYF.

The rearrangement uses TRBV5-1 and TRBJ2-1; D gene unclear. The germline V gene encodes CDR1 SGHRS and CDR2 YFSETQ. The CDR3 runs 14 residues. The V and J ends lost 0 bases and 7 bases respectively, with 11 bases between them. CDR3 nucleotide sequence: TGCGCCAGCAGCTTGGCCGCAGGTATGAATGAGCAGTTCTTC. It encodes CASSLAAGMNEQFF.

The chain joins TRBV5-6 to TRBJ2-5; 7 bases map to TRBD2. Germline CDR1 and CDR2: SGHDT and YYEEEE. This CDR3 has 13 residues. V gave up 2 bases and J gave up 6 bases; unmatched junction bases: 4. The CDR3 DNA follows: TGTGCCAGCAGCTTTGCGGGGGTAAAGACCCAGTACTTC. Translated: CASSFAGVKTQYF.

For this clone: At the DNA level, this CDR3 is encoded by other sequences in the same sample as well. The chain recombines TRBV20-1 with TRBJ2-2; D gene ambiguous. The V end lost 6 bases, the J end lost 6 bases, and 8 bases lay between the germline ends. The CDR3 consists of 11 residues. Germline V lookup: CDR1 DFQATT, CDR2 SNEGSKA (reference sequence). The CDR3 spells CSASGPGELFF. DNA for the CDR3: TGCAGTGCCTCTGGGCCCGGGGAGCTGTTTTTT.

This chain uses TRBV7-9 with TRBJ1-1; perhaps TRBD1 as D (5 bases). Germline V gives CDR1 SEHNR, CDR2 FQNEAQ (reference sequence). V lost 5 bases, J lost 7 bases, and 14 bases lay in between. The CDR3 loop spans 13 amino acids. The CDR3 DNA is TGTGCCAGCAGCCAAGGCGGGGGGTATGAAGCTTTCTTT. This gives the protein CASSQGGGYEAFF.

CDR3 sequence: CASSRTEVTGGYGYTF. Here the CDR3 DNA reads TGTGCCAGTAGCAGGACCGAGGTGACAGGGGGATATGGCTACACCTTC. The V gene is TRBV19, the J gene TRBJ1-2, with 9 bases matching TRBD1. Germline CDR1 LNHDA, CDR2 SQIVND (reference sequence). J was trimmed by 5 bases and V by 6 bases; bases with no gene match: 13. The length of the CDR3 is 16 residues.

The chain combines TRBV5-4 with TRBJ2-6, with D possibly matching TRBD1 (5 bases). The CDR3 loop spans 15 amino acids. CDR1 is SGHNT, CDR2 YYREEE, per germline (reference sequence). Trimming left V 4 bases short and J 3 bases short, with 11 bases between. The CDR3 DNA sequence: TGTGCCAGCAGCACCAGGGTTATTGGGGCCAACGTCCTGACTTTC. Encoded protein: CASSTRVIGANVLTF.

This rearrangement joins TRBV10-3 to TRBJ2-5, with 11 nucleotides matching TRBD2. V was clipped by 0 bases and J by 2 bases; unmatched bases: 5. The CDR3 has 17 residues. Germline CDR1 ENHRY, CDR2 SYGVKD. CDR3 residues: CAISESWLAGGQETQYF. As DNA, the CDR3 is TGTGCCATCAGTGAGTCCTGGCTAGCGGGGGGACAAGAGACCCAGTACTTC.